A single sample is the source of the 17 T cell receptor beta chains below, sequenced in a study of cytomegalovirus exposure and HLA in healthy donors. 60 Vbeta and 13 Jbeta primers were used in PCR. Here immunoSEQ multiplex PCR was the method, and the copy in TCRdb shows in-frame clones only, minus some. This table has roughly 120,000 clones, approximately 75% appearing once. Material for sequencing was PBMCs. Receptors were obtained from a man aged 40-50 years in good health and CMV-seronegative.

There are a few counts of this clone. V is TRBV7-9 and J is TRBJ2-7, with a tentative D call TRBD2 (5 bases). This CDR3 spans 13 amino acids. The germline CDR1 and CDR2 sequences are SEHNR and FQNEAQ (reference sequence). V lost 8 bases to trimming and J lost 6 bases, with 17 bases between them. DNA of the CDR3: TGTGCCAGCGCCTCCGGGATGGCCTCCGAGCAGTACTTC. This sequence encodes CASASGMASEQYF.

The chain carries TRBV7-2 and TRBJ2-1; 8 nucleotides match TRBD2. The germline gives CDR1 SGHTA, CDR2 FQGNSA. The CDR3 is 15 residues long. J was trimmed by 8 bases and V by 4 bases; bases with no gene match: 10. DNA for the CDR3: TGTGCCAGCAGCTCAGGGGAGCGGGGGCGTCATGAGCAGTTCTTC. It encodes CASSSGERGRHEQFF.

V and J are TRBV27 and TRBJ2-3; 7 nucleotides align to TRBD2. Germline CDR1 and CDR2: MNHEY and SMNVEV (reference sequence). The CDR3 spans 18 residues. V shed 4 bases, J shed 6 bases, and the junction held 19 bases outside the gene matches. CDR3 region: CASSSPFLAGVLRDTQYF. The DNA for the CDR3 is TGTGCCAGCAGTTCACCCTTTTTAGCGGGCGTACTCAGGGATACGCAGTATTTT.

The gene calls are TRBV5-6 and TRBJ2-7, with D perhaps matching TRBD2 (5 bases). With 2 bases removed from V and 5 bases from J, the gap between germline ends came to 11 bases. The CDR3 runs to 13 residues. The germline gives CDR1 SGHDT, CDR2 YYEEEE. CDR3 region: CASSFFGNNEQYF. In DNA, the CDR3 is TGTGCCAGCAGCTTTTTCGGGAACAACGAGCAGTACTTC.

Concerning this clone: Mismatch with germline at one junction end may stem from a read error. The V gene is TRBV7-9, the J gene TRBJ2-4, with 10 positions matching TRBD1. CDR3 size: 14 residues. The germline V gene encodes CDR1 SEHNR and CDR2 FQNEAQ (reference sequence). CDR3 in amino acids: CASSRTGGSNSQYF. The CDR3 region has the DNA TGTGCCAGCAGCCGGACAGGGGGGAGCAACAGTCAGTACTTC.

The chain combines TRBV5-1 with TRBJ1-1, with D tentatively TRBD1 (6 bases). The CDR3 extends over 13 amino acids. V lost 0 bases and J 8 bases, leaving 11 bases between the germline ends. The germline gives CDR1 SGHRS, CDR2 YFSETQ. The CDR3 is CASSLAEGTEAFF. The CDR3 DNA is TGCGCCAGCAGCTTGGCCGAAGGGACAGAAGCTTTCTTT.

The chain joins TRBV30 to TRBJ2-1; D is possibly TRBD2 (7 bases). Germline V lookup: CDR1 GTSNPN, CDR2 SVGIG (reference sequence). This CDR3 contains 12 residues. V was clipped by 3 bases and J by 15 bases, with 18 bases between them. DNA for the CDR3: TGTGCCTGGAGAGGGGGGGCCGGCCACCGGTTCTTC. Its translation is CAWRGGAGHRFF.

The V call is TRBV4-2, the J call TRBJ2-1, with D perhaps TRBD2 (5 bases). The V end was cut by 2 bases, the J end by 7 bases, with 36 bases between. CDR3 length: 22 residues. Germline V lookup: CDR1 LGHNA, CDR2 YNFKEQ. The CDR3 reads CASSQRLSSPLASRVLGNEQFF. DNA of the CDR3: TGTGCCAGCAGCCAACGGCTTTCGAGCCCTTTAGCGTCGAGGGTTTTAGGGAATGAGCAGTTCTTC.

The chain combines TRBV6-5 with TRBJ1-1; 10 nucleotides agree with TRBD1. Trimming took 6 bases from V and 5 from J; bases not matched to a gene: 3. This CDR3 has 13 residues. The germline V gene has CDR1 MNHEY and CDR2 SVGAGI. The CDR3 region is CASSRQGATEAFF. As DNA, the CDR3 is TGTGCCAGCAGCCGACAGGGGGCGACTGAAGCTTTCTTT.

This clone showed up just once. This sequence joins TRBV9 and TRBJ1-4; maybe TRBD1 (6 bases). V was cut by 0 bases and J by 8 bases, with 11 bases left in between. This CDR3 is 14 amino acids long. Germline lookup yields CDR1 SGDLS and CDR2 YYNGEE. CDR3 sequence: CASSVGRGPEKLFF. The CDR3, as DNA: TGTGCCAGCAGCGTAGGCAGGGGTCCCGAAAAACTGTTTTTT.

The DNA for the CDR3 is TGTGCCAGCAGTGAAGGACTCAATGAGCAGTTCTTC. As protein: CASSEGLNEQFF. This rearrangement joins TRBV28 to TRBJ2-1, with a possible D match to TRBD2 (5 bases). V was pared by 5 bases and J by 6 bases, with 8 bases between. This CDR3 has 12 residues. CDR1 and CDR2 from the germline V gene are MDHEN and SYDVKM. Together with reference TRBV28 and TRBJ2-1, the CDR3 gives the full variable domain: DVKVTQSSRYLVKRTGEKVFLECVQDMDHENMFWYRQDPGLGLRLIYFSYDVKMKEKGDIPEGYSVSREKKERFSLILESASTNQTSMYLCASSEGLNEQFFGPGTRLTVL.

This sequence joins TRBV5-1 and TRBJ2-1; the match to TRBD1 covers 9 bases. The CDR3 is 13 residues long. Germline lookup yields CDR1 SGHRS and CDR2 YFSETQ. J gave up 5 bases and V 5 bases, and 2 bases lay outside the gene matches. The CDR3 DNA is TGCGCCAGCAGGACAGGGGGACACAATGAGCAGTTCTTC. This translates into CASRTGGHNEQFF.

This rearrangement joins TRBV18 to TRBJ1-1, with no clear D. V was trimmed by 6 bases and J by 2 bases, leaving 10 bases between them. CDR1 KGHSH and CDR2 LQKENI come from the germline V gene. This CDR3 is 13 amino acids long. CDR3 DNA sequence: TGTGCCAGCTCGCCTACAGAAAACACTGAAGCTTTCTTT. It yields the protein CASSPTENTEAFF.

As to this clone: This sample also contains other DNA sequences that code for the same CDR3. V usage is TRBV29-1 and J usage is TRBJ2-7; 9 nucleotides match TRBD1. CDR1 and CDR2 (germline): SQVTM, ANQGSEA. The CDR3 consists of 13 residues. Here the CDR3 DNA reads TGCAGTGCGGGAAGGGACAGGGCCTCCGAGCAGTACTTC. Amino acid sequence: CSAGRDRASEQYF.

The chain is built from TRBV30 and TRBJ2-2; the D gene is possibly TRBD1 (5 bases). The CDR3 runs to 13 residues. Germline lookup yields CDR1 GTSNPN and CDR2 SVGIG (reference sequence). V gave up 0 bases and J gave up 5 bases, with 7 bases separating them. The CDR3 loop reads CAWSVRGTGELFF. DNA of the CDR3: TGTGCCTGGAGTGTAAGGGGTACCGGGGAGCTGTTTTTT.

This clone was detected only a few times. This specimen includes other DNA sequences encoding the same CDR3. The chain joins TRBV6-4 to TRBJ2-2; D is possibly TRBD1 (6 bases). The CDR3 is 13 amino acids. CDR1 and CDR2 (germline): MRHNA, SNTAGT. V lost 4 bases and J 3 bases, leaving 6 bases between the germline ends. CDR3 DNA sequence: TGTGCCAGCAGTGCAGGGGACACCGGGGAGCTGTTTTTT. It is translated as CASSAGDTGELFF.

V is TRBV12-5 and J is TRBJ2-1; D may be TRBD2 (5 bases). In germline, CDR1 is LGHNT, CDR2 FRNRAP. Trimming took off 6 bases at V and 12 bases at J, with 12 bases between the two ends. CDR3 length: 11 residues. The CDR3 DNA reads TGTGCTAGTGGCTCACCGGGAAGGCAGTTCTTC. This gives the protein CASGSPGRQFF.